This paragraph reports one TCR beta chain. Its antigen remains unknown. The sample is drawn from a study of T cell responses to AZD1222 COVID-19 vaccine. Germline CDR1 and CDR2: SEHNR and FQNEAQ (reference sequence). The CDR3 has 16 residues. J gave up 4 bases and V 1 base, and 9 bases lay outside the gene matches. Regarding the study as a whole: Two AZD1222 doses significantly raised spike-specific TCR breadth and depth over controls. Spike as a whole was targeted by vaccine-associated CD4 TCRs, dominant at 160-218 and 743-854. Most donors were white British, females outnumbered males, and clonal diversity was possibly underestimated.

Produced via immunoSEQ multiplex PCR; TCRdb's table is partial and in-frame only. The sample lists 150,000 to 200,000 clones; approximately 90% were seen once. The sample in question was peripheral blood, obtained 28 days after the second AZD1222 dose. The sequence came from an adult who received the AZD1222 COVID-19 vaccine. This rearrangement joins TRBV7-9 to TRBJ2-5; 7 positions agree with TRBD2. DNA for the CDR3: TGTGCCAGCAGCTTAGAGACGGCGGGAGCTGGAGAGACCCAGTACTTC. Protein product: CASSLETAGAGETQYF.